The 32 T cell receptor beta chains listed next were all sequenced from one sample in a study of blood T cells in healthy people across ages. A second PCR of about 7 to 11 cycles used a sample-barcoded 5' primer and a J-beta primer mix. Each CDR3 protein is one row after TCRdb ran MiXCR on the 5' RACE reads. The sample gives around 1.7 million distinct CDR3 sequences, 28% of which show up once; about 8% is in the top ten. Source material: blood. Every receptor here comes from a woman in her 30s in good health.

This clonotype was seen a few times. This rearrangement joins TRBV5-5 to TRBJ1-1, with 7 bases identical to TRBD1. This CDR3 comprises 16 residues. The ends lost 5 bases at V and 1 base at J; junction bases unmatched: 11. Germline values: CDR1 SGHKS, CDR2 YYEKEE (reference sequence). This CDR3 is CASSPMAGQTNTEAFF. The CDR3 DNA is TGTGCCAGCAGTCCTATGGCGGGACAGACGAACACTGAAGCTTTCTTT.

The V and J genes are TRBV5-1 and TRBJ2-7, with TRBD2 matching over 14 bases. J gave up 6 bases and V 8 bases, and 4 bases lay outside the gene matches. Germline V gene lookup returns CDR1 SGHRS and CDR2 YFSETQ. This CDR3 spans 13 amino acids. Here the CDR3 reads CARTGLAGVEQYF. CDR3 bases: TGCGCCAGAACGGGACTAGCGGGAGTCGAGCAGTACTTC.

The genes are TRBV30 and TRBJ2-3; D remains unclear. The CDR3 is 12 amino acids. The V gene's germline CDR1 is GTSNPN and CDR2 SVGIG (reference sequence). V dropped 1 base and J dropped 10 bases, with 12 bases sitting between them. The chain's CDR3 is CAWSDETAAQYF. For the CDR3, the DNA is TGTGCCTGGAGTGATGAGACCGCGGCGCAGTATTTT.

Many counts were recorded for this clonotype. The chain couples TRBV20-1 to TRBJ2-1; the D gene is possibly TRBD1 (5 bases). The CDR3 is made up of 13 amino acids. The germline V and J ends were trimmed by 7 bases and 2 bases, with 12 bases remaining between them. Looked up from germline, CDR1 is DFQATT and CDR2 is SNEGSKA (reference sequence). This CDR3 is CSGGRGTYNEQFF. DNA of the CDR3: TGCAGTGGAGGTAGGGGCACCTACAATGAGCAGTTCTTC.

Only a few counts were recorded for this clonotype. In DNA, the CDR3 is TGTGCCAGCAACAATTGGGCGGGGCCCACTGAAGCTTTCTTT. Translated: CASNNWAGPTEAFF. V usage is TRBV12-3 or TRBV12-4 and J usage is TRBJ1-1, with a tentative D call TRBD1 (5 bases). The V end was cut by 7 bases, the J end by 4 bases, with 16 bases between. There are 14 residues in the CDR3.

V gene TRBV13 combines with J gene TRBJ1-2; possibly TRBD1 for D (5 bases). Germline V gene data show CDR1 as PRHDT and CDR2 as FYEKMQ (reference sequence). There are 17 residues in the CDR3. Trimming stripped 5 bases from V and 4 bases from J, with 23 bases between. CDR3 sequence reads: CASSRLKGPLGGYGYTF. The CDR3 bases are TGTGCCAGCAGCCGATTAAAGGGGCCTCTGGGAGGCTATGGCTACACCTTC.

This clonotype was recorded once. This chain's CDR3 is CASSSSGGHNTGELFF. The CDR3 nucleotides read TGTGCCAGCAGCTCGAGCGGGGGACACAACACCGGGGAGCTGTTTTTT. The chain combines TRBV13 with TRBJ2-2; 8 bases match TRBD2. This CDR3 spans 16 amino acids. Germline V gene data show CDR1 as PRHDT and CDR2 as FYEKMQ (reference sequence). J lost 2 bases, V lost 4 bases, and 6 bases had no gene match.

The chain employs TRBV6-6 and TRBJ2-3; D gene uncertain. Deletions cut 2 bases from V and 4 bases from J, with 16 bases between. The germline gives CDR1 MNHNY, CDR2 SVGAGI (reference sequence). The CDR3 has 16 residues. As DNA, the CDR3 is TGTGCCAGCAGTTACCCCCCCAGTGAAGAATCAGATACGCAGTATTTT. This codes for CASSYPPSEESDTQYF.

The rearrangement links TRBV12-3 or TRBV12-4 to TRBJ2-4; a possible D gene is TRBD1 (6 bases). The CDR3 runs to 15 residues. The V and J ends lost 4 bases and 2 bases respectively, with 12 bases between them. CDR3 region: CASSSTGFSKNIQYF. CDR3 bases: TGTGCCAGCAGTTCGACAGGCTTCTCCAAAAACATTCAGTACTTC.

This clonotype came up many times. V and J are TRBV27 and TRBJ2-7; 11 bases agree with TRBD1. V lost 0 bases to trimming and J lost 0 bases; unmatched junction nucleotides: 4. Germline V lookup: CDR1 MNHEY, CDR2 SMNVEV (reference sequence). This CDR3 region has 17 residues. The CDR3: CASSLSAGQGASYEQYF. CDR3 sequence (DNA): TGTGCCAGCAGTTTATCGGCCGGACAGGGGGCCTCCTACGAGCAGTACTTC.

The rearrangement uses TRBV5-1 and TRBJ2-7; the D is unclear. Trimming pared 0 bases from V and 3 bases from J, leaving 7 bases between. In germline, CDR1 is SGHRS, CDR2 YFSETQ. The CDR3 totals 13 residues. Here the CDR3 reads CASSLGFIYEQYF. In nucleotides, the CDR3 is TGCGCCAGCAGCTTGGGGTTTATCTACGAGCAGTACTTC.

This clonotype showed up just a few times. The rearrangement joins TRBV21-1 to TRBJ2-7; the D call TRBD1 from the table was never checked on the DNA. TRBV21-1 counts as a pseudogene. The CDR3 spans 14 residues. The CDR3 loop is CASSKGRPRYEQYF. The CDR3 DNA follows: TGTGCCAGCAGCAAAGGTCGCCCCCGATACGAGCAGTACTTC.

This clonotype was recorded a few times. Written as DNA, the CDR3 is TGTGCCAGCAGCTTAGTGCAGGGGCGGATCGGCTATGGCTACACCTTC. Its translation: CASSLVQGRIGYGYTF. The J gene is TRBJ1-2, the V gene TRBV7-2; D may be TRBD1 (6 bases). The CDR3 contains 16 residues. Per germline, CDR1 SGHTA and CDR2 FQGNSA. The ends were cut back, 1 base at V and 4 bases at J, with 16 bases in the middle.

Worth noting for this clonotype: This may arise from a read error, as a much more abundant clone is one base away. CDR3: CNARGAGLPFF. The CDR3 DNA reads as TGCAATGCTAGAGGAGCGGGATTGCCGTTCTTC. This chain connects TRBV20-1 to TRBJ2-1; TRBD2 aligns across 7 bases. Germline V CDR1 and CDR2: DFQATT, SNEGSKA (reference sequence). The CDR3 extends over 11 amino acids.

J is TRBJ2-5 and V is TRBV27; 7 bases agree with TRBD1. V dropped 6 bases and J dropped 7; count of bases not matched to a gene: 17. CDR3 length equals 16 residues. Per the germline V gene, CDR1 is MNHEY and CDR2 is SMNVEV (reference sequence). CDR3 coding DNA: TGTGCCAGCAGCAGAACCGGGACAGCGGTTCGTGCGACCCAGTACTTC. This gives the protein CASSRTGTAVRATQYF.

The rearrangement links TRBV29-1 to TRBJ1-5, with D unclear. The CDR3 length is 14 residues. Germline CDR1 and CDR2: SQVTM and ANQGSEA. V lost 4 bases and J lost 6, with 16 bases in between. CDR3 coding DNA: TGCAGCGTTGCGGTGGGCGGCCTGGGTCAGCCCCAGCATTTT. Translation: CSVAVGGLGQPQHF.

This clonotype was seen ten or more times. The V gene is TRBV5-1, the J gene TRBJ2-4; the D is unclear. Germline CDR1 and CDR2: SGHRS and YFSETQ. The CDR3 contains 15 residues. The V end lost 0 bases, the J end lost 5 bases, and 12 bases lay between the germline ends. The CDR3: CASSLAGRIENIQYF. The CDR3 nucleotides read TGCGCCAGCAGCTTGGCCGGCAGGATAGAAAACATTCAGTACTTC.

V gene TRBV7-6 combines with J gene TRBJ2-7; the D call may be TRBD1 or TRBD2 (5 bases each). V was cut by 5 bases and J by 5 bases, with 13 bases left in between. The CDR3 totals 13 residues. The germline CDR1 and CDR2 sequences are SGHVS and FNYEAQ. CDR3 sequence reads: CASSRTRGHEQYF. DNA for the CDR3: TGTGCCAGCAGCCGGACGAGGGGCCACGAGCAGTACTTC.

This clonotype was seen a few times. This chain joins TRBV7-9 and TRBJ2-2; D ambiguous. CDR1 SEHNR and CDR2 FQNEAQ come from the germline V gene (reference sequence). Deletions cut 4 bases from V and 8 bases from J, with 20 bases between. CDR3 length: 16 residues. In DNA, the CDR3 is TGTGCCAGCAGCTCACCTTTTGGCAGCTACAGAGGGGAGCTGTTTTTT. Amino acids: CASSSPFGSYRGELFF.

V usage is TRBV7-2 and J usage is TRBJ2-7; 9 bases agree with TRBD2. J lost 1 base, V lost 2 bases, and 3 bases had no gene match. The CDR3 has 15 amino acids. Germline V gives CDR1 SGHTA, CDR2 FQGNSA. CDR3 bases: TGTGCCAGCAGCTTATACCTAGCGGGGTCCTACGAGCAGTACTTC. Translated: CASSLYLAGSYEQYF. The full variable domain, completed using reference TRBV7-2 and TRBJ2-7, is GAGVSQSPSNKVTEKGKDVELRCDPISGHTALYWYRQSLGQGLEFLIYFQGNSAPDKSGLPSDRFSAERTGGSVSTLTIQRTQQEDSAVYLCASSLYLAGSYEQYFGPGTRLTVT.

This clonotype was seen a handful of times. The chain has TRBV3-1 and TRBJ2-5, with TRBD2 as a possible D gene (7 bases). The CDR3 is 14 residues long. Between the trimmed V and J ends, which lost 4 bases and 2 bases, there was a span of 11 bases. Germline CDR1 and CDR2: LGHDT and YNNKEL (reference sequence). CDR3: CASSRRGQQETQYF. The CDR3 region has the DNA TGTGCCAGCAGCCGGCGGGGGCAACAAGAGACCCAGTACTTC.

The rearrangement uses TRBV6-5 and TRBJ2-5; tentative D call: TRBD1 (5 bases). Germline CDR1 and CDR2: MNHEY and SVGAGI. The CDR3 sequence is 13 residues long. Trimming stripped 5 bases from V and 6 bases from J, with 13 bases between. The CDR3 spells CASSGRGPQTQYF. CDR3 in DNA: TGTGCCAGCAGTGGTAGGGGTCCGCAGACCCAGTACTTC.

CDR3 sequence reads: CATSRDLWTGELFF. CDR3 bases: TGTGCCACCAGCAGAGATTTGTGGACCGGGGAGCTGTTTTTT. The chain employs TRBV15 and TRBJ2-2; D is undetermined. CDR1 is LNHNV, CDR2 YYDKDF, per germline (reference sequence). Trimming cost V 0 bases and J 5 bases, with 7 bases left between them. This CDR3 region has 14 residues.

J is TRBJ2-2 and V is TRBV7-9; TRBD2 is a possible D gene (6 bases). The CDR3 is 15 residues long. The germline gives CDR1 SEHNR, CDR2 FQNEAQ (reference sequence). V lost 3 bases and J lost 5, with 13 bases in between. The CDR3 spells CASSFFSSATGELFF. The DNA of the CDR3 is TGTGCCAGCAGCTTTTTTTCTAGCGCAACCGGGGAGCTGTTTTTT. The full variable domain, its missing parts supplied by reference TRBV7-9 and TRBJ2-2, is DTGVSQNPRHKITKRGQNVTFRCDPISEHNRLYWYRQTLGQGPEFLTYFQNEAQLEKSRLLSDRFSAERPKGSFSTLEIQRTEQGDSAMYLCASSFFSSATGELFFGEGSRLTVL.

V and J are TRBV29-1 and TRBJ2-1, with D possibly TRBD2 on 6 matching bases. Germline lookup yields CDR1 SQVTM and CDR2 ANQGSEA. The ends were cut back, 5 bases at V and 6 bases at J, with 14 bases in the middle. The CDR3 totals 13 residues. CDR3 in DNA: TGCAGCGTTCGGGGCGGGCGGGGCAATGAGCAGTTCTTC. It encodes CSVRGGRGNEQFF.

A single count supports this clonotype. At one end, the junction sequence differs from germline, possibly due to a read error. The gene calls are TRBV14 and TRBJ2-1, with TRBD2 matching 8 bases. Germline V gives CDR1 SGHDN, CDR2 FVKESK. The length of the CDR3 is 16 residues. This CDR3 reads CASSLPGGILYNKQFF. CDR3 sequence (DNA): TGTGCCAGCAGCCTCCCGGGGGGGATACTATACAATAAGCAGTTCTTC.

J is TRBJ2-3 and V is TRBV15; 7 bases agree with TRBD2. The germline gives CDR1 LNHNV, CDR2 YYDKDF (reference sequence). The ends lost 4 bases at V and 4 bases at J; junction bases unmatched: 5. The CDR3 totals 14 residues. In nucleotides, the CDR3 is TGTGCCACCAGCACCCCACGGGAGGCAGATACGCAGTATTTT. This codes for CATSTPREADTQYF.

A note on this clonotype: The junction departs from germline at one end; a sequencing error may be responsible. This chain links TRBV4-1 with TRBJ1-4, with 9 bases lining up with TRBD1. There are 16 residues in the CDR3. Germline-derived CDR1 and CDR2 are MGHRA and YSYEKL. DNA for the CDR3: TGCACCAGCACGAAAACAGGGGGCAGAACTAATGAAAAACTGTTTTTT. Translated: CTSTKTGGRTNEKLFF.

The V gene is TRBV20-1, the J gene TRBJ1-2, with TRBD1 as a possible D gene (5 bases). Between the trimmed V and J ends, which lost 0 bases and 7 bases, there was a span of 15 bases. The CDR3 consists of 14 residues. Germline CDR1 is DFQATT and CDR2 is SNEGSKA (reference sequence). CDR3 sequence: CSAREAGTSSGYTF. In DNA form, the CDR3 reads TGCAGTGCTAGAGAGGCAGGGACTTCATCTGGCTACACCTTC.

The V call is TRBV16, the J call TRBJ1-2; D is unresolved. The CDR3 spans 12 residues. V was cut by 0 bases and J by 5 bases, with 4 bases left in between. Germline V gene sequence: CDR1 KGHSY, CDR2 FQNENV. This CDR3 is CASSQSWYGYTF. The CDR3 nucleotides read TGTGCCAGCAGCCAATCATGGTATGGCTACACCTTC.

This clonotype was counted many times. This chain uses TRBV10-3 with TRBJ1-5; D possibly corresponds to TRBD1 (5 bases). Germline V gene sequence: CDR1 ENHRY, CDR2 SYGVKD. V lost 3 bases and J lost 4, with 13 bases in between. The CDR3 totals 15 residues. CDR3 protein: CAISDPGHQNQPQHF. CDR3 in DNA: TGTGCCATCAGTGATCCAGGACACCAGAATCAGCCCCAGCATTTT.

The rearrangement links TRBV5-1 to TRBJ1-2; 11 positions agree with TRBD1. The CDR3 contains 15 residues. Germline V gene sequence: CDR1 SGHRS, CDR2 YFSETQ. V shed 4 bases and J 6 bases; nucleotides not matched to a gene: 8. The CDR3 reads CASSTHRTGGDGYTF. DNA for the CDR3: TGCGCCAGCAGCACGCACCGGACAGGGGGCGATGGCTACACCTTC.